What follows is one T cell receptor (beta chain) and its context. This CDR3 has 20 residues. J lost 8 bases, V lost 3 bases, and 23 bases had no gene match. Germline CDR1 LGHNT, CDR2 FRNRAP. These data originate in a study of cytomegalovirus exposure and HLA in healthy donors. Use of 60 Vbeta and 13 Jbeta primers characterized the PCR. Measured with immunoSEQ multiplex PCR; TCRdb has only the in-frame clones, and not every one. The table lists approximately 170,000 clones, roughly 85% of them singletons. The receptor's source is a man under 40 in good health and CMV-seropositive. The chain combines TRBV12-5 with TRBJ2-1; 9 bases line up with TRBD1. The material sequenced was PBMCs. CDR3 bases: TGTGCTAGTGGTTTTACCTCCATGTTTGGTCGGGACAGGGAAGTCCATGAGCAGTTCTTC. Translation: CASGFTSMFGRDREVHEQFF.